The TCR beta chain described here comes from a study of T cells in Graves' hyperthyroidism and ophthalmopathy. Germline V gives CDR1 SNHLY, CDR2 FYNNEI. This CDR3 is built from 13 residues. Study results and limitations: Within blood appeared most thyroid clonotypes that had expanded above 0.001.

For this clonotype: Its antigen is still unknown. This may be a read error, as it is one base from a much larger clone.

From RNA transcripts, TCR beta CDR3 regions were amplified. HTBI primers were employed in a first-round RT-PCR of the TCR CDR3. TCRdb fed the multiplex PCR reads into MiXCR, producing one record per CDR3 protein. The table shows about 360,000 distinct CDR3 sequences, with roughly an eighth occurring only once. The rearrangement links TRBV2 to TRBJ1-2; D uncertain. The sequencing input was blood. The sequence came from a woman between 18 and 29 years old with Graves' hyperthyroidism. DNA of the CDR3: TGTGCCAGCAGTGAAGCAGAGGTCCATGGCTGCACCTTC. Translated: CASSEAEVHGCTF.